Presented here are 6 T cell receptor beta chains from one specimen sequenced in a study of T cell responses to AZD1222 COVID-19 vaccine. Sequencing was performed with immunoSEQ multiplex PCR; in TCRdb, only in-frame clones are kept and a portion is missing. The table records some 150,000 clones, 92% of them present only once. The sequences come from peripheral blood, collected on day 0 of MenACWY control vaccination. Every receptor here comes from an adult in good health.

The CDR3 sequence is CASSSALYLGAFF. The CDR3 nucleotides read TGTGCCAGCAGTTCCGCCCTCTATCTGGGGGCTTTCTTT. The V call is TRBV12-3 or TRBV12-4, the J call TRBJ1-1; no reliable D call. Trimming took off 4 bases at V and 11 bases at J, with 17 bases between the two ends. The CDR3 is made up of 13 amino acids.

The chain couples TRBV11-3 to TRBJ2-2; the match to TRBD2 covers 12 bases. The V segment lost 5 bases and the J segment 6 bases; nucleotides outside the gene matches: 7. The CDR3 spans 16 residues. Germline lookup yields CDR1 SGHNT and CDR2 YENEEA. The CDR3 bases are TGTGCCAGCAGCCCTTGGACTAGCGGGACCCCCGGGGAGCTGTTTTTT. This codes for CASSPWTSGTPGELFF.

The rearrangement joins TRBV9 to TRBJ2-6; tentatively, D is TRBD2 (7 bases). CDR3 length equals 17 residues. CDR1 SGDLS and CDR2 YYNGEE come from the germline V gene. Trimming took off 7 bases at V and 4 bases at J, with 21 bases between the two ends. CDR3 residues: CASSPRGGMAGANVLTF. CDR3 DNA sequence: TGTGCCAGCTCTCCTAGGGGGGGGATGGCCGGGGCCAACGTCCTGACTTTC.

The rearrangement links TRBV19 to TRBJ1-4; a possible D gene is TRBD1 (5 bases). The CDR3 runs 14 residues. V lost 4 bases and J 6 bases, leaving 12 bases between the germline ends. Germline loops: CDR1 LNHDA, CDR2 SQIVND (reference sequence). CDR3 residues: CASSRPSGDEKLFF. In nucleotides, the CDR3 is TGTGCCAGTAGTAGGCCTTCGGGGGATGAAAAACTGTTTTTT.

This chain uses TRBV4-2 with TRBJ1-1; a weak D match, TRBD1 (6 bases). V dropped 2 bases and J dropped 4 bases, with 11 bases sitting between them. Germline loops: CDR1 LGHNA, CDR2 YNFKEQ. The CDR3 consists of 14 residues. The CDR3 DNA is TGTGCCAGCAGCCAACCGTCACAGGGCACTGAAGCTTTCTTT. Translation gives CASSQPSQGTEAFF.

In nucleotides, the CDR3 is TGTGCCAGCAGGATAATGACAGGGGTGGTCACTGAAGCTTTCTTT. As protein: CASRIMTGVVTEAFF. V is TRBV27 and J is TRBJ1-1, with 8 bases fitting TRBD1. This CDR3 is built from 15 residues. Germline-derived CDR1 and CDR2 are MNHEY and SMNVEV (reference sequence). V lost 6 bases and J lost 4; bases outside the gene matches: 10.